The rows below give T cell receptor beta chains drawn from one sample of a study of Ad26.COV2.S vaccination and SARS-CoV-2 variants. Profiled with immunoSEQ multiplex PCR; TCRdb holds only in-frame clones, not every one. The sample records 300,000 to 450,000 clones, approximately 90% being singletons. This specimen consisted of peripheral blood, obtained after recovery from COVID-19. These receptors all come from a human donor who had recovered from COVID-19. Each CDR3 is given with its conserved first and last residue.

j_call v_call cdr3_aa
TRBJ2-5 TRBV5-1 CASSAGASGGLGETQYF
TRBJ1-2 TRBV6-2/TRBV6-3 CASSYDRGQGYGYTF
TRBJ2-1 TRBV6-2/TRBV6-3 CASSPGLAGEQFF
TRBJ2-7 TRBV18 CASSPEGGIYEQYF
TRBJ1-4 TRBV4-1 CASSQEATGANEKLFF
TRBJ2-7 TRBV5-1 CASSLPSSYEQYF
TRBJ2-6 TRBV15 CATSSHPSGRISGANVLTF
TRBJ2-7 TRBV7-6 CASSLAGEQYF
TRBJ1-1 TRBV28 CASWGMGNTEAFF
TRBJ2-1 TRBV6-5 CASSYWVAGGNEQFF